What follows is one T cell receptor beta chain and its context. Data came from immunoSEQ multiplex PCR; TCRdb stores just in-frame clones and leaves some out. The sample lists 95,000 to 110,000 clones; about 88% were seen once. The CDR3 length is 13 residues. The V gene's germline CDR1 is GTSNPN and CDR2 SVGIG (reference sequence). V was trimmed by 2 bases and J by 9 bases, leaving 17 bases between them. The sample originates from a study of T cell responses to AZD1222 COVID-19 vaccine. The origin of this receptor is an adult in good health. The rearrangement joins TRBV30 to TRBJ2-7; D not certain. The source was peripheral blood, collected on day 0 of AZD1222 vaccination. The CDR3 nucleotides read TGTGCCTGGAGTTCTAATTCAGGAGTTGGGCAGTACTTC. This gives the protein CAWSSNSGVGQYF.